These 16 T cell receptor beta chains were all obtained from the same sample, sequenced in a study of Graves' ophthalmopathy and Graves' hyperthyroidism. The authors amplified TCR beta CDR3 regions from RNA transcripts. First-round RT-PCR with HTBI primers preceded a second-round multiplex PCR. MiXCR was run by TCRdb on the multiplex PCR reads, yielding one entry per CDR3 protein. The sample lists about 410,000 distinct CDR3 sequences; 18% were seen once. The sample was peripheral blood. The receptors were sampled from a woman between 18 and 30 years old with Graves' ophthalmopathy.

This clonotype was counted ten times or more. The chain links TRBV24-1 to TRBJ2-2; 8 nucleotides match TRBD1. Germline CDR1 KGHDR, CDR2 SFDVKD. This CDR3 comprises 14 residues. V dropped 10 bases and J dropped 3; count of bases not matched to a gene: 6. The CDR3 loop reads CATKQGVDTGELFF. CDR3 nucleotide sequence: TGTGCCACTAAACAGGGGGTAGACACCGGGGAGCTGTTTTTT.

This clonotype was detected ten times or more. This chain joins TRBV12-3 or TRBV12-4 and TRBJ1-5; D perhaps matches TRBD1 (6 bases). This CDR3 has 14 residues. The V and J ends lost 3 bases and 6 bases respectively, with 12 bases between them. The DNA for the CDR3 is TGTGCCAGCAGTTTTGGGGGCACGGGTCAGCCCCAGCATTTT. Amino acid sequence: CASSFGGTGQPQHF.

Many counts were recorded for this clonotype. V is TRBV7-3 and J is TRBJ2-2; TRBD1 agrees at 7 bases. The CDR3 totals 15 residues. Per germline, CDR1 SGHTA and CDR2 FQGTGA. The trim removed 3 bases at V and 5 bases at J, leaving 6 bases unmatched. CDR3 protein: CASSLGYRGTGELFF. CDR3 coding DNA: TGTGCCAGCAGCTTGGGGTACAGGGGAACCGGGGAGCTGTTTTTT.

This clonotype was seen at least ten times. V usage is TRBV6-1 and J usage is TRBJ1-2, with a tentative D call TRBD1 (5 bases). V dropped 5 bases and J dropped 6 bases, with 7 bases sitting between them. The CDR3 runs to 11 residues. Germline values: CDR1 MNHNS, CDR2 SASEGT. The CDR3 DNA sequence: TGTGCCAGCAGTAGAGGGGATGGCTACACCTTC. Protein product: CASSRGDGYTF.

Many counts were recorded for this clonotype. CDR3 region: CASSPQGAGLYEQYF. The DNA of the CDR3 is TGTGCCAGCAGCCCCCAGGGAGCAGGGCTCTACGAGCAGTACTTC. The gene calls are TRBV7-9 and TRBJ2-7; D possibly matches TRBD1 or TRBD2 (5 bases each). CDR1 SEHNR and CDR2 FQNEAQ come from the germline V gene (reference sequence). The CDR3 spans 15 residues. Trimming removed 5 bases from V and 3 bases from J, with 17 bases in between.

This clonotype was observed many times. The chain uses TRBV2 and TRBJ1-6; D possibly corresponds to TRBD1 (6 bases). Germline lookup yields CDR1 SNHLY and CDR2 FYNNEI. This CDR3 comprises 15 residues. Trimming shortened V by 7 bases and J by 7 bases, and 17 bases separated the two germline ends. CDR3 protein: CASTLRGAGNSPLHF. The CDR3 DNA follows: TGTGCCAGCACCCTCCGGGGGGCAGGGAATTCACCCCTCCACTTT. Using reference TRBV2 and TRBJ1-6 for the parts outside the CDR3, the full variable domain is EPEVTQTPSHQVTQMGQEVILRCVPISNHLYFYWYRQILGQKVEFLVSFYNNEISEKSEIFDDQFSVERPDGSNFTLKIRSTKLEDSAMYFCASTLRGAGNSPLHFGNGTRLTVT.

This clonotype was picked up many times. This rearrangement joins TRBV29-1 to TRBJ1-2, with 9 bases that match TRBD1. The CDR3 length is 15 residues. Per germline, CDR1 SQVTM and CDR2 ANQGSEA. With V trimmed by 4 bases and J by 2 bases, 8 bases remained unmatched. The CDR3 reads CSVAPWTGENYGYTF. The CDR3 DNA follows: TGCAGCGTTGCCCCTTGGACAGGGGAAAACTATGGCTACACCTTC.

V usage is TRBV10-3 and J usage is TRBJ2-5; 14 positions agree with TRBD2. V was clipped by 6 bases and J by 0 bases; unmatched bases: 0. This CDR3 region has 15 residues. Germline CDR1 reads ENHRY; CDR2 reads SYGVKD. Written as DNA, the CDR3 is TGTGCCATCAGGACTAGCGGGGGGGACCAAGAGACCCAGTACTTC. Translating it yields CAIRTSGGDQETQYF.

This clonotype was seen ten or more times. This chain joins TRBV11-2 and TRBJ2-7, with D tentatively TRBD2 (6 bases). V lost 1 base and J 5 bases, leaving 9 bases between the germline ends. There are 13 residues in the CDR3. Germline assignment: CDR1 SGHAT and CDR2 FQNNGV. The CDR3 here is CASSLVGGNEQYF. CDR3 DNA: TGTGCCAGCAGCTTAGTTGGAGGGAACGAGCAGTACTTC.

The table lists this clonotype with many counts. J is TRBJ2-5 and V is TRBV6-2 or TRBV6-3, with TRBD2 identical over 7 bases. Germline CDR1 reads MNHEY; CDR2 reads SVGEGT. Trimming removed 6 bases from V and 12 bases from J; junction bases left unmatched: 10. CDR3 length: 12 residues. CDR3 region: CASSQKAGPEYF. CDR3 nucleotide sequence: TGTGCCAGCAGCCAGAAAGCGGGGCCTGAGTACTTC.

This clonotype was recorded at least ten times. The genes are TRBV12-3 or TRBV12-4 and TRBJ2-7; D is perhaps TRBD1 (6 bases). This CDR3 region has 14 residues. V lost 6 bases to trimming and J lost 9 bases, with 21 bases between them. In DNA form, the CDR3 reads TGTGCCAGCAGCCAGCAGGGGAACTCCCGGGGGCAGTACTTC. Protein sequence: CASSQQGNSRGQYF.

The chain carries TRBV12-3 or TRBV12-4 and TRBJ2-7; the match to TRBD2 covers 8 bases. This CDR3 has 13 amino acids. Unmatched junction bases numbered 4, after V lost 6 bases and J lost 3 bases. CDR3 in amino acids: CASRGSGGYEQYF. In DNA form, the CDR3 reads TGTGCCAGCAGGGGGAGCGGGGGCTACGAGCAGTACTTC.

This clonotype was observed at least ten times. The CDR3 loop is CATSDFRGTEAFF. CDR3 coding DNA: TGTGCCACCAGTGATTTTAGGGGTACTGAAGCTTTCTTT. The chain has TRBV24-1 and TRBJ1-1; possibly TRBD1 for D (5 bases). Germline assignment: CDR1 KGHDR and CDR2 SFDVKD. The CDR3 is 13 amino acids. V was clipped by 1 base and J by 5 bases, with 7 bases between them.

This clonotype has at least ten counts. The V and J genes are TRBV7-2 and TRBJ2-5; TRBD1 might be the D (7 bases). CDR1 SGHTA and CDR2 FQGNSA come from the germline V gene. The CDR3 is 16 residues long. Trimming shortened V by 5 bases and J by 0 bases, and 16 bases separated the two germline ends. Here the CDR3 reads CASSQRRGPYQETQYF. The CDR3 DNA follows: TGTGCCAGCAGCCAACGGAGGGGGCCGTACCAAGAGACCCAGTACTTC.

Notes on this clonotype: A much larger clone lies a single base off, so this may be a read error. The rearrangement links TRBV18 to TRBJ2-5; TRBD2 matches 10 bases. V dropped 3 bases and J dropped 8; count of bases not matched to a gene: 6. The CDR3 covers 14 residues. The germline V gene has CDR1 KGHSH and CDR2 LQKENI. Here the CDR3 DNA reads TGTGCCAGCTCACCGGGGACTAGCGTCGATACCCAGTACTTC. It specifies CASSPGTSVDTQYF.

This clonotype was seen repeatedly, ten times or more. This chain uses TRBV7-9 with TRBJ2-5, with D perhaps TRBD2 (6 bases). V was clipped by 5 bases and J by 12 bases, with 28 bases between them. This CDR3 has 16 residues. Germline assignment: CDR1 SEHNR and CDR2 FQNEAQ (reference sequence). For the CDR3, the DNA is TGTGCCAGCAGCCCCCGAGGGGCAGGCGGGACGGGGGAAGAGTACTTC. This sequence encodes CASSPRGAGGTGEEYF.